Presented here are 17 T cell receptor beta chains from one specimen sequenced in a study of identical twins. Via MiXCR, TCRdb re-called the 5' RACE reads, giving one row per CDR3 protein. The sample yields 400,000 to 550,000 distinct CDR3 sequences, 24% seen once. The data also belong to a second study, concerning T cells expressing NK-cell markers.

Sequencing was carried out using CD4+ T cells sorted from blood. These receptors were obtained from a woman aged 18 to 35 in good health.

The chain employs TRBV20-1 and TRBJ2-7; 11 bases fit TRBD1. V shed 2 bases, J shed 4 bases, and the junction held 4 bases outside the gene matches. From germline, CDR1 is DFQATT and CDR2 SNEGSKA (reference sequence). The CDR3 totals 14 residues. In DNA, the CDR3 is TGCAGTGCTAGAAGGACAGGGGGCATGTACGAGCAGTACTTC. This codes for CSARRTGGMYEQYF.

This clonotype was observed a few times. This chain links TRBV3-1 with TRBJ2-5; 10 bases align to TRBD1. V was pared by 3 bases and J by 2 bases, with 3 bases of the junction left unmatched. CDR1 is LGHDT and CDR2 is YNNKEL in the germline V gene (reference sequence). The CDR3 is 15 amino acids. The CDR3 loop is CASSHWTGGQETQYF. CDR3 DNA sequence: TGTGCCAGCAGCCACTGGACAGGGGGACAAGAGACCCAGTACTTC.

This clonotype turned up a few times. The chain recombines TRBV6-5 with TRBJ2-1; D call uncertain. CDR3 size: 11 residues. V lost 4 bases and J lost 9, with 7 bases in between. In germline, CDR1 is MNHEY, CDR2 SVGAGI. Here the CDR3 DNA reads TGTGCCAGCAGTTTAAACACTGAGCAGTTCTTC. Protein: CASSLNTEQFF.

In this sample, this clonotype turned up once. V gene TRBV20-1 combines with J gene TRBJ1-2, with D unclear. The V end lost 1 base, the J end lost 5 bases, and 5 bases lay between the germline ends. Germline-derived CDR1 and CDR2 are DFQATT and SNEGSKA (reference sequence). The CDR3 totals 11 residues. Here the CDR3 reads CSARVEYGYTF. CDR3 in DNA: TGCAGTGCTAGAGTCGAGTATGGCTACACCTTC.

There are a few counts of this clonotype. The chain uses TRBV20-1 and TRBJ2-2; 9 nucleotides line up with TRBD2. The CDR3 runs to 15 residues. The germline V gene has CDR1 DFQATT and CDR2 SNEGSKA (reference sequence). Unmatched junction bases numbered 4, after V lost 2 bases and J lost 3 bases. CDR3: CSARSLAGYTGELFF. Here the CDR3 DNA reads TGCAGTGCTAGATCCCTAGCGGGGTACACCGGGGAGCTGTTTTTT.

This clonotype was seen once. At one end, the junction sequence differs from germline, possibly due to a read error. This chain joins TRBV3-1 and TRBJ1-2, with 9 bases matching TRBD1. Germline V CDR1 and CDR2: LGHDT, YNNKEL (reference sequence). CDR3 length equals 17 residues. The CDR3 region is CASSQGGTGFRGYDYTF. The CDR3 DNA reads as TGTGCCAGCAGCCAAGGCGGGACAGGGTTTAGGGGCTATGACTACACCTTC.

J is TRBJ1-1 and V is TRBV19; D unresolved. V dropped 2 bases and J dropped 6 bases, with 16 bases sitting between them. The CDR3 runs to 15 residues. Germline CDR1 and CDR2: LNHDA and SQIVND (reference sequence). The CDR3 loop reads CASSIKGSWRAEAFF. The CDR3 coding sequence is TGTGCCAGTAGTATAAAAGGAAGTTGGAGGGCTGAAGCTTTCTTT.

This clonotype has only a few counts. The chain carries TRBV11-1 and TRBJ2-4; D not resolved. Germline V gene sequence: CDR1 SGHAT, CDR2 FQDESV (reference sequence). The CDR3 runs 14 residues. V lost 5 bases and J 1 base, leaving 9 bases between the germline ends. CDR3 loop: CASSPPLAKNIQYF. In DNA form, the CDR3 reads TGTGCCAGCAGCCCCCCCTTGGCCAAAAACATTCAGTACTTC.

V usage is TRBV27 and J usage is TRBJ2-7; 8 bases are a match to TRBD1. This CDR3 has 16 amino acids. Germline values: CDR1 MNHEY, CDR2 SMNVEV (reference sequence). V lost 5 bases, J lost 7 bases, and 16 bases stayed unmatched. The CDR3 reads CASSPNLIRGQGEQYF. The CDR3 nucleotides read TGTGCCAGCAGTCCCAACCTGATCAGGGGGCAGGGGGAGCAGTACTTC.

The chain has TRBV5-1 and TRBJ2-7, with 8 bases aligning to TRBD1. Germline V gene sequence: CDR1 SGHRS, CDR2 YFSETQ. The CDR3 loop spans 17 amino acids. The ends lost 3 bases at V and 0 bases at J; junction bases unmatched: 11. The CDR3 DNA reads TGCGCCAGCAGCTCAACTCGCCAGGGGGCAGTCTCCTACGAGCAGTACTTC. Amino acid sequence: CASSSTRQGAVSYEQYF.

This clonotype was observed a few times. The V and J genes are TRBV30 and TRBJ2-1, with TRBD2 matching 11 bases. The J segment lost 8 bases and the V segment lost 3 bases, leaving 6 bases of the junction unmatched. Germline V gives CDR1 GTSNPN, CDR2 SVGIG (reference sequence). The CDR3 consists of 14 residues. CDR3 sequence (DNA): TGTGCCTGGAGGCTAGCGGGAGGTCGAGATGAGCAGTTCTTC. Amino acid sequence: CAWRLAGGRDEQFF.

This chain joins TRBV12-3 or TRBV12-4 and TRBJ2-1, with D possibly matching TRBD2 (7 bases). The CDR3 loop spans 12 amino acids. Between the trimmed V and J ends, which lost 6 bases and 10 bases, there was a span of 13 bases. The CDR3 reads CASSTGGPEQFF. CDR3 DNA: TGTGCCAGCAGCACCGGGGGGCCCGAGCAGTTCTTC.

The chain is built from TRBV6-1 and TRBJ2-7; 12 nucleotides match TRBD2. V was pared by 6 bases and J by 5 bases, with 5 bases of the junction left unmatched. This CDR3 contains 14 residues. Per the germline V gene, CDR1 is MNHNS and CDR2 is SASEGT. In DNA form, the CDR3 reads TGTGCCAGCAGCCTGACTAGCGGGAGACACGAGCAGTACTTC. Amino acids: CASSLTSGRHEQYF.

The V and J genes are TRBV20-1 and TRBJ1-2, with unresolved D. Germline V gives CDR1 DFQATT, CDR2 SNEGSKA (reference sequence). The CDR3 loop spans 12 amino acids. V lost 5 bases and J lost 7, with 14 bases in between. The CDR3 is CSAWDLLGGYTF. For the CDR3, the DNA is TGCAGTGCTTGGGATCTCCTGGGTGGCTACACCTTC.

The chain couples TRBV5-1 to TRBJ1-1, with D tentatively TRBD1 (5 bases). Trimming removed 1 base at V and 5 bases at J, with 12 bases between. CDR3 length: 14 amino acids. Germline CDR1 SGHRS, CDR2 YFSETQ. CDR3 sequence (DNA): TGCGCCAGCAGCTTGACCCAGACAGCAACTGAAGCTTTCTTT. Protein product: CASSLTQTATEAFF.

The chain carries TRBV7-8 and TRBJ2-5, with 7 bases that match TRBD2. J was trimmed by 4 bases and V by 1 base; bases with no gene match: 15. This CDR3 comprises 18 residues. Germline V CDR1 and CDR2: SGHVS, FQNEAQ. The CDR3 protein is CASSLVRLAPWGRETQYF. The CDR3 DNA reads as TGTGCCAGCAGCTTAGTACGACTAGCTCCCTGGGGCCGAGAGACCCAGTACTTC. Full variable domain (outside the CDR3, taken from reference TRBV7-8 and TRBJ2-5): GAGVSQSPRYKVAKRGQDVALRCDPISGHVSLFWYQQALGQGPEFLTYFQNEAQLDKSGLPSDRFFAERPEGSVSTLKIQRTQQEDSAVYLCASSLVRLAPWGRETQYFGPGTRLLVL.

This rearrangement joins TRBV12-5 to TRBJ1-5; D remains ambiguous. Per germline, CDR1 LGHNT and CDR2 FRNRAP. Trimming cost V 7 bases and J 7 bases, with 14 bases left between them. CDR3 length equals 13 residues. CDR3: CASVTGGGQPQHF. The CDR3 region has the DNA TGTGCTAGTGTCACTGGAGGCGGGCAGCCCCAGCATTTT.